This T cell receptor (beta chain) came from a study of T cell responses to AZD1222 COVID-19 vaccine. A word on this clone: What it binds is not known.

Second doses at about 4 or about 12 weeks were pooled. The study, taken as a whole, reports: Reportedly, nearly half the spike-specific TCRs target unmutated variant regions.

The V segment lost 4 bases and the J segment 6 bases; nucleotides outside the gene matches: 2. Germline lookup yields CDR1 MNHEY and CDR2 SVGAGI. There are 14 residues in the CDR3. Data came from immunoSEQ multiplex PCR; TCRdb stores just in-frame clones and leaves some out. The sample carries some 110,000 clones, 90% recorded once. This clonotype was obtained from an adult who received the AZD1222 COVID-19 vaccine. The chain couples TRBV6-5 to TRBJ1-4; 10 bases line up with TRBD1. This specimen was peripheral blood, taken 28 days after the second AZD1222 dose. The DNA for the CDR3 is TGTGCCAGCAGTTGGGGGACAGGGGATGAAAAACTGTTTTTT. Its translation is CASSWGTGDEKLFF.